A single sample is the source of the 31 T cell receptor beta chains below, sequenced in a study of CD8 T cells in ankylosing spondylitis. Antigens of these TCRs are unknown. TCRdb recomputed calls from the 5' RACE reads with MiXCR, one row per CDR3 protein. Seen here are a few hundred thousand distinct CDR3 sequences, under 20% observed once, and the top ten hold over 1%. Regarding the study as a whole: Made up of under ten highly homologous variants, a TCR beta motif appeared characteristic of ankylosing spondylitis blood.

Sequenced: blood, either unsorted or a sorted T cell fraction (not recorded which). The source of these receptors is a male donor with ankylosing spondylitis.

The J gene is TRBJ2-2, the V gene TRBV20-1; D may be TRBD1 or TRBD2 (7 bases each). Germline CDR1 DFQATT, CDR2 SNEGSKA (reference sequence). V was pared by 0 bases and J by 3 bases, with 17 bases between. The CDR3 runs 17 residues. The DNA for the CDR3 is TGCAGTGCTAGAGATCGTGGGAGGGGGCCGGACACCGGGGAGCTGTTTTTT. Translating it yields CSARDRGRGPDTGELFF.

The CDR3: CSASPGGGAKNIQYF. The CDR3 DNA sequence: TGCAGTGCTAGCCCGGGAGGGGGAGCCAAAAACATTCAGTACTTC. The chain is built from TRBV20-1 and TRBJ2-4; 8 nucleotides line up with TRBD2. Germline V gene data show CDR1 as DFQATT and CDR2 as SNEGSKA (reference sequence). The CDR3 length is 15 residues. V gave up 3 bases and J gave up 0 bases; unmatched junction bases: 4.

The V gene is TRBV7-9, the J gene TRBJ1-1, with D uncertain. This CDR3 has 16 residues. In germline, CDR1 is SEHNR, CDR2 FQNEAQ (reference sequence). The V gene lost 2 bases and the J gene lost 2 bases, with 15 bases spanning the gap. The CDR3 DNA is TGTGCCAGCAGCTTACTCGGGCCCACTGGTAACACTGAAGCTTTCTTT. Protein: CASSLLGPTGNTEAFF. Supplemented by reference TRBV7-9 and TRBJ1-1, the full variable domain reads DTGVSQNPRHKITKRGQNVTFRCDPISEHNRLYWYRQTLGQGPEFLTYFQNEAQLEKSRLLSDRFSAERPKGSFSTLEIQRTEQGDSAMYLCASSLLGPTGNTEAFFGQGTRLTVV.

CDR3 nucleotides: TGTGCTCACAGCTTAACCGGACTAGCGGGAAACAATGAGCAGTTCTTC. Protein sequence: CAHSLTGLAGNNEQFF. The rearrangement uses TRBV7-2 and TRBJ2-1; 12 positions agree with TRBD2. The length of the CDR3 is 16 residues. In germline, CDR1 is SGHTA, CDR2 FQGNSA.

The gene calls are TRBV3-1 and TRBJ1-5, with 7 bases fitting TRBD1. V was clipped by 4 bases and J by 4 bases; unmatched bases: 4. The CDR3 is made up of 14 amino acids. Per the germline V gene, CDR1 is LGHDT and CDR2 is YNNKEL (reference sequence). CDR3 in DNA: TGTGCCAGCAGCCTACGGGACAGAAATCAGCCCCAGCATTTT. It codes for CASSLRDRNQPQHF.

The rearrangement uses TRBV29-1 and TRBJ2-3; D call uncertain. Germline assignment: CDR1 SQVTM and CDR2 ANQGSEA. There are 15 residues in the CDR3. With 7 bases removed from V and 4 bases from J, the gap between germline ends came to 21 bases. The CDR3 reads CSAKSSSGVADTQYF. The DNA of the CDR3 is TGCAGCGCCAAAAGCTCCTCTGGGGTAGCAGATACGCAGTATTTT.

The chain has TRBV12-3 or TRBV12-4 and TRBJ1-3, with D perhaps matching TRBD1 (6 bases). This CDR3 region has 14 residues. V was shortened by 5 bases and J by 4 bases, with 12 bases between the two germline ends. CDR3 bases: TGTGCCAGCAGTCCCGCAGGGACAGGAAACACCATATATTTT. It specifies CASSPAGTGNTIYF.

V usage is TRBV6-2 or TRBV6-3 and J usage is TRBJ2-7; 8 positions match TRBD2. The CDR3 length is 14 residues. The V gene's germline CDR1 is MNHEY and CDR2 SVGEGT. Trimming took 9 bases from V and 6 from J; bases not matched to a gene: 13. CDR3 region: CASRKSGSSGEQYF. DNA of the CDR3: TGTGCCAGTCGAAAAAGCGGGAGCTCAGGCGAGCAGTACTTC.

The table lists this clonotype with a few counts. The chain joins TRBV2 to TRBJ2-1; either TRBD1 or TRBD2 may supply D (5 bases each). Trimming removed 0 bases from V and 5 bases from J, with 8 bases in between. Germline V gives CDR1 SNHLY, CDR2 FYNNEI. This CDR3 is built from 14 residues. CDR3 protein: CASSEAGANNEQFF. CDR3 nucleotide sequence: TGTGCCAGCAGTGAAGCCGGGGCAAACAATGAGCAGTTCTTC. The variable domain in full, with the rest retrieved from reference TRBV2 and TRBJ2-1, is EPEVTQTPSHQVTQMGQEVILRCVPISNHLYFYWYRQILGQKVEFLVSFYNNEISEKSEIFDDQFSVERPDGSNFTLKIRSTKLEDSAMYFCASSEAGANNEQFFGPGTRLTVL.

The chain is built from TRBV28 and TRBJ2-1, with 7 bases matching TRBD1. V lost 5 bases and J lost 5; bases outside the gene matches: 9. Germline V gene sequence: CDR1 MDHEN, CDR2 SYDVKM. This CDR3 comprises 15 residues. CDR3 bases: TGTGCCAGCAGTCGAGGGGGCTCGGGGAACAATGAGCAGTTCTTC. Its translation is CASSRGGSGNNEQFF.

This clonotype was counted between two and nine times. V gene TRBV3-1 combines with J gene TRBJ2-2, with TRBD2 as a possible D gene (5 bases). Per the germline V gene, CDR1 is LGHDT and CDR2 is YNNKEL (reference sequence). CDR3 length: 15 residues. Trimming stripped 0 bases from V and 4 bases from J, with 9 bases between. The CDR3 region is CASSQDVRVTGELFF. The CDR3 DNA is TGTGCCAGCAGCCAAGATGTGCGGGTCACCGGGGAGCTGTTTTTT.

This clonotype has ten or more counts. The V gene is TRBV10-3, the J gene TRBJ1-1; 8 positions agree with TRBD1. CDR1 is ENHRY, CDR2 SYGVKD, per germline. The length of the CDR3 is 15 residues. Trimming took 6 bases from V and 2 from J; bases not matched to a gene: 8. The CDR3: CAISSDRDLNTEAFF. CDR3 DNA sequence: TGTGCCATCAGCTCGGACAGGGACCTCAACACTGAAGCTTTCTTT.

This clonotype has more than one count but fewer than ten. The chain combines TRBV20-1 with TRBJ2-5, with 13 bases that match TRBD2. This CDR3 region has 18 residues. V lost 4 bases and J lost 1; bases outside the gene matches: 12. Germline CDR1 reads DFQATT; CDR2 reads SNEGSKA (reference sequence). CDR3 bases: TGCAGTGCTAAGGGACTAGCGGGACCAGTGGATTTCCAAGAGACCCAGTACTTC. Translating gives CSAKGLAGPVDFQETQYF.

This clonotype was picked up many times. V is TRBV10-3 and J is TRBJ2-1; D possibly corresponds to TRBD2 (5 bases). V was cut by 10 bases and J by 5 bases, with 9 bases left in between. CDR1 and CDR2 from the germline V gene are ENHRY and SYGVKD. This CDR3 has 11 amino acids. The DNA of the CDR3 is TGTGCCACCTCGAGGGACAATGAGCAGTTCTTC. Translated: CATSRDNEQFF.

The rearrangement uses TRBV18 and TRBJ2-3; 8 bases map to TRBD1. With 5 bases clipped from V and 3 bases from J, the junction kept 7 bases outside the gene matches. Germline V gene sequence: CDR1 KGHSH, CDR2 LQKENI. The CDR3 length is 15 residues. The CDR3 loop is CASSSQTGATDTQYF. CDR3 DNA: TGTGCCAGCTCATCGCAGACAGGGGCAACAGATACGCAGTATTTT.

The V and J genes are TRBV12-3 or TRBV12-4 and TRBJ1-4; D is possibly TRBD1 (6 bases). The CDR3 contains 14 residues. The V and J ends lost 4 bases and 8 bases respectively, with 14 bases between them. The CDR3 spells CASSYLQGREKLFF. The CDR3 DNA reads TGTGCCAGCAGTTATTTACAGGGTAGAGAAAAACTGTTTTTT.

This chain connects TRBV6-5 to TRBJ2-3; weak D call: TRBD2 (6 bases). CDR1 and CDR2 (germline): MNHEY, SVGAGI. This CDR3 spans 16 amino acids. V was clipped by 1 base and J by 0 bases, with 11 bases between them. The CDR3, as DNA: TGTGCCAGCAGTTACTACAGGAGGGCTAGCACAGATACGCAGTATTTT. It yields the protein CASSYYRRASTDTQYF.

This chain uses TRBV20-1 with TRBJ2-4, with 13 bases lining up with TRBD2. The CDR3 covers 13 residues. The J segment lost 16 bases and the V segment lost 2 bases, leaving 8 bases of the junction unmatched. Per germline, CDR1 DFQATT and CDR2 SNEGSKA (reference sequence). The CDR3 region is CSARPTSGRPLYF. In DNA form, the CDR3 reads TGCAGTGCTAGACCGACTAGCGGGAGGCCCCTATACTTC.

This clonotype has just a few counts. The chain joins TRBV5-1 to TRBJ2-5; TRBD2 is a possible D gene (5 bases). With 0 bases removed from V and 3 bases from J, the gap between germline ends came to 18 bases. Per the germline V gene, CDR1 is SGHRS and CDR2 is YFSETQ. CDR3 length: 17 residues. Here the CDR3 DNA reads TGCGCCAGCAGCTTGGGGGCTAGCCGCCCCTCGGAAGAGACCCAGTACTTC. The encoded protein is CASSLGASRPSEETQYF.

V gene TRBV5-1 combines with J gene TRBJ2-1; 11 nucleotides match TRBD1. Germline V gene data show CDR1 as SGHRS and CDR2 as YFSETQ. V lost 7 bases and J lost 8; bases outside the gene matches: 14. The CDR3 sequence is 16 residues long. DNA of the CDR3: TGCGCCAGCTCCGATTCCGGGACAGGGGGAATGGATGAGCAGTTCTTC. As protein: CASSDSGTGGMDEQFF.

This clonotype was seen a handful of times. V gene TRBV27 combines with J gene TRBJ2-7, with 7 bases identical to TRBD1. The CDR3 consists of 16 residues. Germline assignment: CDR1 MNHEY and CDR2 SMNVEV (reference sequence). Trimming at V came to 3 bases and at J to 2 bases, leaving 10 bases not matched to a gene. CDR3 residues: CASSLRDSAPTYEQYF. The CDR3 DNA is TGTGCCAGCAGTTTGAGGGACAGTGCCCCAACCTACGAGCAGTACTTC.

The sample holds a few counts of this clonotype. CDR3 DNA: TGTGCCAGCAGCTTACCGGGGACAGGGGTTTCACCCCTCCACTTT. Its translation: CASSLPGTGVSPLHF. The chain is built from TRBV7-9 and TRBJ1-6; 10 bases line up with TRBD1. The CDR3 contains 15 residues. With V trimmed by 2 bases and J by 9 bases, 4 bases remained unmatched. Germline-derived CDR1 and CDR2 are SEHNR and FQNEAQ (reference sequence).

The V gene is TRBV24-1, the J gene TRBJ2-2; D not resolved. Germline V gene sequence: CDR1 KGHDR, CDR2 SFDVKD. The germline V and J ends were trimmed by 4 bases and 4 bases, with 15 bases remaining between them. The CDR3 has 16 amino acids. As DNA, the CDR3 is TGTGCCACCAGTGACCCTAGAGGTGGGGTCACCGGGGAGCTGTTTTTT. Translated: CATSDPRGGVTGELFF.

This clonotype has a handful of counts. The chain couples TRBV28 to TRBJ2-3; 15 bases are a match to TRBD2. The germline V gene encodes CDR1 MDHEN and CDR2 SYDVKM. The CDR3 sequence is 17 residues long. Trimming at V came to 3 bases and at J to 3 bases, leaving 4 bases not matched to a gene. The CDR3 sequence: CASSFPGLAGGTDTQYF. CDR3 sequence (DNA): TGTGCCAGCAGTTTCCCGGGACTAGCGGGAGGAACAGATACGCAGTATTTT.

This clonotype turned up a few times. The rearrangement joins TRBV7-9 to TRBJ2-1; D not certain. CDR3 length: 17 residues. Germline V gives CDR1 SEHNR, CDR2 FQNEAQ (reference sequence). The V and J ends lost 0 bases and 1 base respectively, with 13 bases between them. CDR3 in amino acids: CASSLALQAYSYNEQFF. The CDR3 DNA is TGTGCCAGCAGCTTAGCGCTTCAGGCTTATTCCTACAATGAGCAGTTCTTC.

At least ten counts were recorded for this clonotype. This chain joins TRBV27 and TRBJ1-2, with TRBD1 matching over 9 bases. J was trimmed by 8 bases and V by 8 bases; bases with no gene match: 12. The CDR3 is made up of 14 amino acids. Germline-derived CDR1 and CDR2 are MNHEY and SMNVEV (reference sequence). The CDR3: CASGRDRASGGYTF. The CDR3 coding sequence is TGTGCCAGCGGGCGGGACAGGGCCTCGGGGGGCTACACCTTC.

This clonotype has a handful of counts. V and J are TRBV3-1 and TRBJ2-7, with 9 bases that match TRBD2. Germline V gene data show CDR1 as LGHDT and CDR2 as YNNKEL (reference sequence). V shed 0 bases and J 6 bases; nucleotides not matched to a gene: 12. The CDR3 spans 17 residues. The CDR3 is CASSQDVMASGTGEQYF. In nucleotides, the CDR3 is TGTGCCAGCAGCCAAGATGTCATGGCTAGCGGGACTGGCGAGCAGTACTTC.

The J gene is TRBJ2-1, the V gene TRBV7-2; 8 bases align to TRBD2. There are 17 residues in the CDR3. The V gene end was trimmed by 7 bases and the J gene end by 4 bases; junction bases not matched to a gene: 15. The germline CDR1 and CDR2 sequences are SGHTA and FQGNSA. The CDR3 coding sequence is TGTGCCAGCAACCTAGCGGGCCCCGGCGTAGGGTACAATGAGCAGTTCTTC. It specifies CASNLAGPGVGYNEQFF.

The chain recombines TRBV27 with TRBJ2-1; 10 positions agree with TRBD2. CDR1 is MNHEY, CDR2 SMNVEV, per germline (reference sequence). The CDR3 has 16 residues. With V trimmed by 5 bases and J by 0 bases, 4 bases remained unmatched. In DNA, the CDR3 is TGTGCCAGCAGTATCCCTAGCGGGAGCTCCTACAATGAGCAGTTCTTC. Translated: CASSIPSGSSYNEQFF.

This clonotype was observed many times. This chain uses TRBV20-1 with TRBJ1-1, with D uncertain. V lost 6 bases and J 1 base, leaving 6 bases between the germline ends. This CDR3 spans 11 amino acids. The germline V gene has CDR1 DFQATT and CDR2 SNEGSKA (reference sequence). The CDR3, as DNA: TGCAGTGCCTGGGGGAACACTGAAGCTTTCTTT. Protein: CSAWGNTEAFF.

This clonotype was recorded once. The chain carries TRBV5-1 and TRBJ2-2; D perhaps matches TRBD1 (5 bases). Germline CDR1 reads SGHRS; CDR2 reads YFSETQ. Trimming took 1 base from V and 2 from J, leaving 9 bases between them. CDR3 length: 15 residues. The CDR3: CASSLLQENTGELFF. The DNA for the CDR3 is TGCGCCAGCAGCTTGTTACAGGAAAACACCGGGGAGCTGTTTTTT.